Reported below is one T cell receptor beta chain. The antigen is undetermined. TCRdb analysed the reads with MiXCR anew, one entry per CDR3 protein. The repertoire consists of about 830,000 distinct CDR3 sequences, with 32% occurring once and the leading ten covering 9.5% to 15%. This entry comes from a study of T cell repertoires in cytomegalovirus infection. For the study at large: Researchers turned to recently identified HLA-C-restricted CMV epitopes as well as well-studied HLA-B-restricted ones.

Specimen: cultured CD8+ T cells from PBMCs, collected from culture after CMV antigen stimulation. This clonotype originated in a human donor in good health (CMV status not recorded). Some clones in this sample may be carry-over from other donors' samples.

The CDR3 DNA reads as TGTGCCAGCAGCTTAACAGCCCAGAACACTGAAGCTTTCTTT. Translated: CASSLTAQNTEAFF. The J gene is TRBJ1-1, the V gene TRBV7-3; D remains ambiguous. The CDR3 sequence is 14 residues long. V was shortened by 0 bases and J by 1 base, with 6 bases between the two germline ends. Germline lookup yields CDR1 SGHTA and CDR2 FQGTGA.